This T cell receptor (beta chain) was sequenced during a study of blood T cell repertoires in COVID-19. Study at large: Both acute and convalescent COVID-19 samples were obtained from the United States, Italy and Spain. From T cells, B-cell-depleted T cells, or PBMCs came the material, which was cDNA or gDNA.

Seattle cases were enrolled at active infection and followed longitudinally. This CDR3 comprises 13 residues. Germline lookup yields CDR1 LNHDA and CDR2 SQIVND (reference sequence). With 6 bases removed from V and 4 bases from J, the gap between germline ends came to 12 bases. Original methodology: Reference gene primers were amplified, and this amplification served to estimate nucleated cell counts. Repertoires were generated with immunoSEQ multiplex PCR, while TCRdb's copy carries only in-frame clones and drops some. The DNA gave D and trimming, while V, J and clone size come from that table. The data hold 440,000 or so clones, with roughly 90% observed a single time.

The sample consisted of peripheral blood. The V and J genes are TRBV19 and TRBJ1-2; D might be TRBD1 (5 bases). The receptor's source is a woman between 35 and 50 years old with COVID-19, enrolled during active disease. In nucleotides, the CDR3 is TGTGCCAGTAGCTTGGACAATCCCTATGGCTACACCTTC. Its translation is CASSLDNPYGYTF.